One and the same sample provided the 16 T cell receptor beta chains below, sequenced in a study of OX40 agonist ivuxolimab in advanced cancers. TCRdb's table, derived via immunoSEQ multiplex PCR, lists solely in-frame clones and lacks some. The sample consists of 99,000 or so clones, roughly four fifths of them appearing once. The starting material was CD4+ or CD8+ T cells sorted from blood, obtained in a trial of the OX40 agonist ivuxolimab. The receptors shown here come from an adult with an advanced solid tumor such as melanoma, head and neck, liver or kidney cancer.

The chain joins TRBV9 to TRBJ2-7; D possibly matches TRBD1 or TRBD2 (5 bases each). Germline V gene data show CDR1 as SGDLS and CDR2 as YYNGEE. The CDR3 has 17 amino acids. Trimming removed 0 bases at V and 0 bases at J, with 16 bases between. This CDR3 reads CASSVEGRAALSYEQYF. As DNA, the CDR3 is TGTGCCAGCAGCGTAGAGGGGCGGGCGGCCCTCTCCTACGAGCAGTACTTC.

The gene calls are TRBV9 and TRBJ2-2; TRBD2 aligns across 8 bases. There are 13 residues in the CDR3. The germline V gene has CDR1 SGDLS and CDR2 YYNGEE. Unmatched junction bases numbered 7, after V lost 10 bases and J lost 5 bases. CDR3 DNA sequence: TGTGCCTCAGGTGCGGGGGGTACCGGGGAGCTGTTTTTT. Protein sequence: CASGAGGTGELFF.

The J gene is TRBJ1-2, the V gene TRBV6-5; D may be TRBD1 (6 bases). The germline V gene has CDR1 MNHEY and CDR2 SVGAGI. The CDR3 sequence is 15 residues long. Deletions cut 4 bases from V and 2 bases from J, with 14 bases between. CDR3 amino acids: CASSSPGQKNYGYTF. CDR3 in DNA: TGTGCCAGCAGTTCCCCGGGACAAAAAAACTATGGCTACACCTTC.

This clone was detected only a few times. This chain joins TRBV5-1 and TRBJ2-2; D is ambiguous. The germline gives CDR1 SGHRS, CDR2 YFSETQ. The CDR3 runs to 15 residues. V lost 0 bases and J 7 bases, leaving 13 bases between the germline ends. The CDR3 bases are TGCGCCAGCAGCTTGGGGCAAGCAAAGGGCGGGGAGCTGTTTTTT. Protein: CASSLGQAKGGELFF.

The CDR3 nucleotides are TGTGCCAGCAGTTTATCGGGGGCGGCGAGGACTGAAGCTTTCTTT. Its translation is CASSLSGAARTEAFF. The chain is built from TRBV27 and TRBJ1-1, with a weak D call TRBD1 (6 bases). Trimming stripped 0 bases from V and 5 bases from J, with 13 bases between. Per the germline V gene, CDR1 is MNHEY and CDR2 is SMNVEV (reference sequence). The CDR3 has 15 amino acids.

The chain recombines TRBV23-1 with TRBJ1-1, with D maybe TRBD1 (5 bases). TRBV23-1 is an ORF, with its function uncertain. The CDR3 sequence is 17 residues long. The V and J ends lost 3 bases and 0 bases respectively, with 17 bases between them. The CDR3 DNA is TGCGCCAGCAGTCAGCGGGGGTGTTTAGGCGTGAACACTGAAGCTTTCTTT. It codes for CASSQRGCLGVNTEAFF.

CDR3 nucleotide sequence: TGTGCCAGCAGCTGGGGACGATCCAGTGAGGACACTGAAGCTTTCTTT. It specifies CASSWGRSSEDTEAFF. The chain links TRBV7-9 to TRBJ1-1, with TRBD1 as a possible D gene (5 bases). Germline CDR1 is SEHNR and CDR2 is FQNEAQ (reference sequence). CDR3 length equals 16 residues. Trimming took off 4 bases at V and 3 bases at J, with 18 bases between the two ends. The complete variable domain, with remaining parts taken from reference TRBV7-9 and TRBJ1-1, reads DTGVSQNPRHKITKRGQNVTFRCDPISEHNRLYWYRQTLGQGPEFLTYFQNEAQLEKSRLLSDRFSAERPKGSFSTLEIQRTEQGDSAMYLCASSWGRSSEDTEAFFGQGTRLTVV.

This clone showed up just once. The V gene is TRBV16, the J gene TRBJ1-1; 9 nucleotides agree with TRBD1. The CDR3 length is 14 residues. With 2 bases clipped from V and 4 bases from J, the junction kept 2 bases outside the gene matches. Germline CDR1 reads KGHSY; CDR2 reads FQNENV. The CDR3 DNA sequence: TGTGCCAGCAGCCAAGGACAGGGGAGCACTGAAGCTTTCTTT. It specifies CASSQGQGSTEAFF.

The chain is built from TRBV7-9 and TRBJ2-6; D remains unclear. Germline lookup yields CDR1 SEHNR and CDR2 FQNEAQ (reference sequence). The CDR3 is 16 amino acids. V gave up 2 bases and J gave up 0 bases, with 8 bases separating them. The CDR3, as DNA: TGTGCCAGCAGCTTACTGCTCCGCTCTGGGGCCAACGTCCTGACTTTC. Translating gives CASSLLLRSGANVLTF.

This clone has just one count. V usage is TRBV7-9 and J usage is TRBJ2-7, with D perhaps TRBD2 (6 bases). The germline V gene encodes CDR1 SEHNR and CDR2 FQNEAQ (reference sequence). Trimming removed 9 bases at V and 0 bases at J, with 15 bases between. The CDR3 runs 14 residues. As DNA, the CDR3 is TGTGCCAGGGTCGGGGGATGGGGCTCCTACGAGCAGTACTTC. Amino acid sequence: CARVGGWGSYEQYF.

The chain couples TRBV2 to TRBJ2-2; no clear D gene. The CDR3 extends over 15 amino acids. CDR1 is SNHLY and CDR2 is FYNNEI in the germline V gene. Trimming left V 3 bases short and J 5 bases short, with 13 bases between. The CDR3 loop reads CASSDVGLVTGELFF. The CDR3 DNA is TGTGCCAGCAGTGACGTGGGTTTAGTGACCGGGGAGCTGTTTTTT.

J is TRBJ1-1 and V is TRBV7-9; D not resolved. Germline CDR1 and CDR2: SEHNR and FQNEAQ (reference sequence). CDR3 length: 15 residues. Trimming took off 5 bases at V and 3 bases at J, with 16 bases between the two ends. DNA for the CDR3: TGTGCCAGCAGCCCTCCGGGTGCTCGAGACACTGAAGCTTTCTTT. Encoded protein: CASSPPGARDTEAFF.

CDR3 nucleotide sequence: TGCAGTGCTAGGGGGGTAGGAGAAGCTTTCTTT. Protein product: CSARGVGEAFF. The rearrangement joins TRBV20-1 to TRBJ1-1, with D possibly being TRBD1 (5 bases). Germline V gene data show CDR1 as DFQATT and CDR2 as SNEGSKA (reference sequence). This CDR3 region has 11 residues. The ends were cut back, 3 bases at V and 8 bases at J, with 10 bases in the middle.

This clone was counted a few times. J is TRBJ2-1 and V is TRBV19; 7 positions match TRBD1. The V and J ends lost 4 bases and 2 bases, in that order; junction bases with no gene match: 8. In germline, CDR1 is LNHDA, CDR2 SQIVND (reference sequence). CDR3 length: 16 amino acids. CDR3 nucleotides: TGTGCCAGTAGTAAAAGGGACAGCGCAGCCTACAATGAGCAGTTCTTC. Its translation is CASSKRDSAAYNEQFF. The full variable domain, completed using reference TRBV19 and TRBJ2-1, is DGGITQSPKYLFRKEGQNVTLSCEQNLNHDAMYWYRQDPGQGLRLIYYSQIVNDFQKGDIAEGYSVSREKKESFPLTVTSAQKNPTAFYLCASSKRDSAAYNEQFFGPGTRLTVL.

The chain couples TRBV5-1 to TRBJ1-5; TRBD1 might be the D (6 bases). Germline V gene lookup returns CDR1 SGHRS and CDR2 YFSETQ. Trimming removed 0 bases at V and 3 bases at J, with 10 bases between. The CDR3 has 15 amino acids. CDR3 sequence (DNA): TGCGCCAGCAGCTTGGGTCAGGGGAACAATCAGCCCCAGCATTTT. Translating it yields CASSLGQGNNQPQHF.

The gene calls are TRBV6-1 and TRBJ2-7; D not certain. The V and J ends lost 2 bases and 4 bases respectively, with 18 bases between them. Germline V gene sequence: CDR1 MNHNS, CDR2 SASEGT. This CDR3 region has 16 residues. In DNA form, the CDR3 reads TGTGCCAGCAGTGAAAGTTCGGCAGGCCCCTGGTACGAGCAGTACTTC. It encodes CASSESSAGPWYEQYF.